This passage covers 9 T cell receptor beta chains from one sample sequenced in a study of T cell responses to AZD1222 COVID-19 vaccine. Repertoires were generated with immunoSEQ multiplex PCR, while TCRdb's copy carries only in-frame clones and drops some. Of some 150,000 clones listed, 90% to 95% are singletons. The starting material was peripheral blood, obtained on day 0 of MenACWY control vaccination. All receptors derive from an adult in good health.

This chain uses TRBV11-1 with TRBJ1-1, with unresolved D. The CDR3 spans 11 residues. The V and J ends lost 0 bases and 9 bases respectively, with 5 bases between them. Germline loops: CDR1 SGHAT, CDR2 FQDESV (reference sequence). CDR3 sequence reads: CASSLAAKAFF. DNA for the CDR3: TGTGCCAGCAGCTTAGCCGCCAAAGCTTTCTTT.

The chain combines TRBV7-3 with TRBJ2-1, with D perhaps TRBD1 or TRBD2 (6 bases each). Trimming cost V 5 bases and J 3 bases, with 20 bases left between them. The CDR3 has 17 residues. CDR1 and CDR2 (germline): SGHTA, FQGTGA. The CDR3 region has the DNA TGTGCCAGCAGCCCTCTAACGGGGGCGGGTATCTACAATGAGCAGTTCTTC. Its protein product is CASSPLTGAGIYNEQFF.

This clone is a singleton in its sample. This chain connects TRBV9 to TRBJ2-3, with 7 positions matching TRBD2. Germline-derived CDR1 and CDR2 are SGDLS and YYNGEE. V gave up 3 bases and J gave up 3 bases; unmatched junction bases: 7. The CDR3 extends over 15 amino acids. DNA of the CDR3: TGTGCCAGCAGCGCAGCGGCGGGAGAGACAGATACGCAGTATTTT. It is translated as CASSAAAGETDTQYF.

The chain employs TRBV7-6 and TRBJ2-7; no clear D gene. The CDR3 length is 12 residues. V shed 5 bases and J shed 3 bases, with 8 bases lying between them. CDR1 is SGHVS, CDR2 FNYEAQ, per germline. This CDR3 reads CASSDDIYEQYF. The CDR3 DNA follows: TGTGCCAGCAGCGACGACATCTACGAGCAGTACTTC.

This clone showed up just a few times. The chain couples TRBV5-4 to TRBJ2-7, with D perhaps TRBD1 or TRBD2 (5 bases each). This CDR3 has 15 residues. Germline CDR1 and CDR2: SGHNT and YYREEE (reference sequence). The V and J ends lost 0 bases and 6 bases respectively, with 16 bases between them. CDR3 DNA: TGTGCCAGCAGCTTGGTGGTGGGAGTGAGGGGCGAGCAGTACTTC. Translated: CASSLVVGVRGEQYF. Full variable domain (rest looked up from reference TRBV5-4 and TRBJ2-7): ETGVTQSPTHLIKTRGQQVTLRCSSQSGHNTVSWYQQALGQGPQFIFQYYREEENGRGNFPPRFSGLQFPNYSSELNVNALELDDSALYLCASSLVVGVRGEQYFGPGTRLTVT.

J is TRBJ1-4 and V is TRBV6-5; D not certain. CDR1 is MNHEY and CDR2 is SVGAGI in the germline V gene. Trimming shortened V by 6 bases and J by 0 bases, and 8 bases separated the two germline ends. This CDR3 is built from 14 residues. Here the CDR3 DNA reads TGTGCCAGCAGGTCCCTTGCAACTAATGAAAAACTGTTTTTT. As protein: CASRSLATNEKLFF.

The chain joins TRBV18 to TRBJ1-5; D remains unclear. The germline gives CDR1 KGHSH, CDR2 LQKENI. CDR3 size: 14 residues. With 1 base removed from V and 7 bases from J, the gap between germline ends came to 11 bases. The CDR3 DNA follows: TGTGCCAGCTCACCACAGGGCTTCGAACAGCCCCAGCATTTT. Its protein is CASSPQGFEQPQHF.

CDR3 protein: CASSPPAGSGNTIYF. CDR3 DNA sequence: TGTGCCAGCTCACCACCGGCGGGTTCCGGAAACACCATATATTTT. The V and J genes are TRBV18 and TRBJ1-3; D remains ambiguous. From germline, CDR1 is KGHSH and CDR2 LQKENI. V lost 0 bases, J lost 4 bases, and 10 bases lay in between. CDR3 length equals 15 residues.

This chain links TRBV28 with TRBJ1-5; possible D gene TRBD1, 6 bases. Per the germline V gene, CDR1 is MDHEN and CDR2 is SYDVKM. Trimming removed 7 bases at V and 1 base at J, with 14 bases between. The CDR3 totals 15 residues. CDR3 region: CASTSTGVSNQPQHF. The CDR3, as DNA: TGTGCCAGCACCTCGACAGGTGTCAGCAATCAGCCCCAGCATTTT.